This is a list of T cell receptor beta chains from one sample in a study of cytomegalovirus exposure and HLA in healthy donors. Generated by immunoSEQ multiplex PCR, the TCRdb table keeps only in-frame clones and is missing some. The sample includes over 150,000 clones, about two thirds seen only once; the top ten take approximately 4.5%. The sequenced material came from PBMCs. The receptors were gathered from a woman aged 18 to 35 in good health and CMV-seropositive. The CDR3 runs from the conserved cysteine through the conserved F or W. Each record gives: CDR3 length, D gene, J gene, clone size, V gene, CDR3 protein, CDR3 DNA. D genes are given only for firm matches. Expanded clones get a size class; other rows say once, few or many, or leave the size out.

length: 15; D: -; J: TRBJ2-7; size: once; V: TRBV7-3; CDR3: CASSATGGGDYEQYF; DNA: TGTGCCAGCAGCGCAACAGGAGGGGGGGACTACGAGCAGTACTTC
length: 14; D: -; J: TRBJ1-5; size: few; V: TRBV27; CDR3: CASSYQGMGQPQHF; DNA: TGTGCCAGCAGTTATCAGGGGATGGGTCAGCCCCAGCATTTT
length: 17; D: TRBD2; J: TRBJ2-3; size: -; V: TRBV9; CDR3: CASSPLAGNPSTDTQYF; DNA: TGTGCCAGCAGTCCACTAGCGGGTAACCCTAGCACAGATACGCAGTATTTT
length: 13; D: -; J: TRBJ2-5; size: -; V: TRBV10-1; CDR3: CASSEGAQETQYF; DNA: TGCGCCAGCAGTGAGGGGGCCCAAGAGACCCAGTACTTC
length: 16; D: -; J: TRBJ2-3; size: -; V: TRBV7-3; CDR3: CASSLTSAGLTDTQYF; DNA: TGTGCCAGCAGCCTAACCTCGGCGGGGCTCACAGATACGCAGTATTTT
length: 13; D: -; J: TRBJ2-5; size: -; V: TRBV6-5; CDR3: CASSRSGQETQYF; DNA: TGTGCCAGCAGTAGATCGGGACAAGAGACCCAGTACTTC
length: 16; D: -; J: TRBJ2-3; size: -; V: TRBV27; CDR3: CASSLLISPSTDTQYF; DNA: TGTGCCAGCAGTTTACTAATCTCCCCCAGCACAGATACGCAGTATTTT
length: 18; D: TRBD2; J: TRBJ2-7; size: -; V: TRBV4-1; CDR3: CASSQGTSGGAFSYEQYF; DNA: TGCGCCAGCAGCCAAGGTACTAGCGGGGGGGCCTTTTCCTACGAGCAGTACTTC
length: 13; D: -; J: TRBJ1-2; size: few; V: TRBV7-6; CDR3: CASSFTQGSIYTF; DNA: TGTGCCAGCAGCTTCACCCAGGGGAGCATCTACACCTTC
length: 15; D: -; J: TRBJ2-7; size: -; V: TRBV12-1; CDR3: CASNMSTGASYEQYF; DNA: TGTGCCAGCAACATGTCTACAGGGGCCTCCTACGAGCAGTACTTC
length: 15; D: TRBD1; J: TRBJ2-7; size: few; V: TRBV27; CDR3: CASSSPGTGEYEQYF; DNA: TGTGCCAGCAGTTCACCCGGGACAGGAGAATACGAGCAGTACTTC
length: 17; D: TRBD2; J: TRBJ2-2; size: -; V: TRBV7-9; CDR3: CASSLVVGGMNTGELFF; DNA: TGTGCCAGCAGCTTAGTTGTCGGGGGGATGAACACCGGGGAGCTGTTTTTT
length: 13; D: -; J: TRBJ2-1; size: -; V: TRBV7-3; CDR3: CASSQRQDNEQFF; DNA: TGTGCCAGCAGTCAGAGACAAGACAATGAGCAGTTCTTC
length: 18; D: TRBD1; J: TRBJ2-1; size: -; V: TRBV7-8; CDR3: CASSLTLRDRGFYDEQFF; DNA: TGTGCCAGCAGCTTAACGTTGCGCGACAGGGGATTTTATGATGAGCAGTTCTTC
length: 12; D: -; J: TRBJ1-4; size: -; V: TRBV18; CDR3: CASSDGLEKLFF; DNA: TGTGCCAGCTCAGATGGACTCGAAAAACTGTTTTTT
length: 19; D: -; J: TRBJ2-6; size: -; V: TRBV7-8; CDR3: CASSLGDRIRLSGANVLTF; DNA: TGTGCCAGCAGCTTAGGCGACAGGATAAGACTCTCTGGGGCCAACGTCCTGACTTTC
length: 13; D: -; J: TRBJ1-5; size: -; V: TRBV5-6; CDR3: CASSDSMRGPQHF; DNA: TGTGCCAGCAGTGACAGCATGAGAGGGCCCCAGCATTTT
length: 17; D: TRBD1; J: TRBJ1-2; size: -; V: TRBV18; CDR3: CASSPIPGLTGVYGYTF; DNA: TGTGCCAGCTCACCAATCCCGGGCCTGACAGGGGTCTATGGCTACACCTTC
length: 17; D: -; J: TRBJ1-4; size: -; V: TRBV27; CDR3: CASSWAGGDGPHGKLFF; DNA: TGTGCCAGCAGTTGGGCCGGCGGGGACGGACCCCATGGAAAACTGTTTTTT
length: 17; D: TRBD2; J: TRBJ2-1; size: -; V: TRBV7-8; CDR3: CASSTRGTSGSYNEQFF; DNA: TGTGCCAGCAGCACAAGAGGGACTAGCGGGAGTTACAATGAGCAGTTCTTC
length: 12; D: -; J: TRBJ2-2; size: -; V: TRBV27; CDR3: CASSRGYGELFF; DNA: TGTGCCAGCAGTCGCGGTTACGGGGAGCTGTTTTTT
length: 16; D: TRBD1; J: TRBJ2-3; size: -; V: TRBV4-1; CDR3: CASSQTLGGQGDTQYF; DNA: TGCGCCAGCAGCCAAACCCTGGGGGGACAGGGCGATACGCAGTATTTT
length: 16; D: -; J: TRBJ2-4; size: few; V: TRBV5-1; CDR3: CASSSEASLIKNIQYF; DNA: TGCGCCAGCAGCTCGGAGGCCTCCTTAATAAAAAACATTCAGTACTTC
length: 15; D: TRBD1; J: TRBJ1-6; size: -; V: TRBV27; CDR3: CASRTRQGAYSPLHF; DNA: TGTGCCAGCAGAACACGACAGGGGGCTTATTCACCCCTCCACTTT
length: 13; D: -; J: TRBJ1-2; size: few; V: TRBV6-1; CDR3: CASSGQFNYGYTF; DNA: TGTGCCAGCAGTGGACAGTTTAACTATGGCTACACCTTC
length: 11; D: -; J: TRBJ2-3; size: -; V: TRBV20-1; CDR3: CSASGVDTQYF; DNA: TGCAGTGCTAGCGGGGTAGATACGCAGTATTTT
length: 13; D: -; J: TRBJ2-2; size: -; V: TRBV27; CDR3: CASADANTGELFF; DNA: TGTGCCAGCGCGGATGCGAACACCGGGGAGCTGTTTTTT
length: 11; D: -; J: TRBJ2-7; size: -; V: TRBV29-1; CDR3: CSGRTAYEQYF; DNA: TGCAGCGGGCGGACAGCCTACGAGCAGTACTTC
length: 12; D: -; J: TRBJ2-1; size: -; V: TRBV27; CDR3: CASSLRRNEQFF; DNA: TGTGCCAGCAGTTTACGGAGGAATGAGCAGTTCTTC
length: 14; D: -; J: TRBJ1-1; size: few; V: TRBV29-1; CDR3: CSVEGQGRNTEAFF; DNA: TGCAGCGTTGAAGGGCAGGGTAGGAACACTGAAGCTTTCTTT
length: 16; D: TRBD2; J: TRBJ2-7; size: few; V: TRBV7-2; CDR3: CASSTRGGRRVYEQYF; DNA: TGTGCCAGCAGTACCCGCGGGGGTAGGAGGGTCTACGAGCAGTACTTC
length: 17; D: -; J: TRBJ2-3; size: -; V: TRBV19; CDR3: CASSGPPQGGVADTQYF; DNA: TGTGCCAGTAGTGGTCCCCCGCAGGGTGGAGTGGCAGATACGCAGTATTTT
length: 14; D: -; J: TRBJ2-1; size: once; V: TRBV9; CDR3: CASSVTSSYNEQFF; DNA: TGTGCCAGCAGCGTGACTAGCTCCTACAATGAGCAGTTCTTC
length: 17; D: TRBD2; J: TRBJ2-7; size: -; V: TRBV7-2; CDR3: CASSLPASGGPAYEQYF; DNA: TGTGCCAGCAGCTTACCGGCTAGCGGGGGTCCTGCCTACGAGCAGTACTTC
length: 15; D: TRBD2; J: TRBJ2-1; size: -; V: TRBV7-3; CDR3: CASSPGTSGYNEQFF; DNA: TGTGCCAGCAGCCCGGGGACTAGCGGATACAATGAGCAGTTCTTC
length: 13; D: -; J: TRBJ1-4; size: -; V: TRBV5-1; CDR3: CASSLRLHEKLFF; DNA: TGCGCCAGCAGCTTGAGACTCCATGAAAAACTGTTTTTT
length: 14; D: -; J: TRBJ1-5; size: -; V: TRBV7-9; CDR3: CASSSQGNDQPQHF; DNA: TGTGCCAGCAGTTCACAGGGTAATGATCAGCCCCAGCATTTT
length: 13; D: -; J: TRBJ2-3; size: -; V: TRBV19; CDR3: CASSIESTDTQYF; DNA: TGTGCCAGTAGTATCGAGAGCACAGATACGCAGTATTTT
length: 18; D: TRBD1; J: TRBJ2-1; size: -; V: TRBV25-1; CDR3: CVSSGARGPSLSYNEQFF; DNA: TGTGTCAGCAGTGGGGCCAGGGGGCCTTCTCTCTCCTACAATGAGCAGTTCTTC
length: 14; D: TRBD1; J: TRBJ2-7; size: -; V: TRBV19; CDR3: CASSKAGGLYEQYF; DNA: TGTGCCAGTAGTAAGGCAGGGGGATTATACGAGCAGTACTTC